The rows below give T cell receptor beta chains drawn from one sample of a study of T cell responses to AZD1222 COVID-19 vaccine. Using immunoSEQ multiplex PCR, the repertoire was profiled, and TCRdb retains in-frame clones only, with some absent. This table holds some 97,000 clones, roughly 89% found once. The source was peripheral blood, collected on day 0 of AZD1222 vaccination. The receptors shown here come from an adult in good health. The CDR3 runs from the conserved cysteine through the conserved F or W. Where a row states a size, it is once, few, many or the class of an expanded clone; other rows omit it.

j_call: TRBJ1-2; v_call: TRBV5-1; clone_size: .; cdr3_aa: CASSTGEGRPYGYTF
j_call: TRBJ1-5; v_call: TRBV3-1/TRBV3-2; clone_size: few; cdr3_aa: CASSQDLGGNQPQHF
j_call: TRBJ2-2; v_call: TRBV19; clone_size: .; cdr3_aa: CASSISGGELFF
j_call: TRBJ1-3; v_call: TRBV7-9; clone_size: .; cdr3_aa: CASSQGQHSGNTIYF
j_call: TRBJ1-1; v_call: TRBV3-1/TRBV3-2; clone_size: .; cdr3_aa: CASRVRGVGTEAFF
j_call: TRBJ1-5; v_call: TRBV18; clone_size: .; cdr3_aa: CASSPGRDQPQHF
j_call: TRBJ2-3; v_call: TRBV3-1/TRBV3-2; clone_size: .; cdr3_aa: CASSHPPVGGLRGDTQYF
j_call: TRBJ2-7; v_call: TRBV9; clone_size: .; cdr3_aa: CASSVASGSTREEQYF
j_call: TRBJ1-6; v_call: TRBV19; clone_size: .; cdr3_aa: CASSRQGNSPLHF
j_call: TRBJ2-5; v_call: TRBV5-1; clone_size: .; cdr3_aa: CASSLALAGETQYF
j_call: TRBJ1-5; v_call: TRBV5-5; clone_size: .; cdr3_aa: CASSLAPGDSNQPQHF
j_call: TRBJ1-5; v_call: TRBV16; clone_size: .; cdr3_aa: CASSQGPAGEQPQHF
j_call: TRBJ2-5; v_call: TRBV5-8; clone_size: .; cdr3_aa: CASSFGRQGGETQYF
j_call: TRBJ2-7; v_call: TRBV27; clone_size: .; cdr3_aa: CASSPTLAGVREQYF
j_call: TRBJ2-3; v_call: TRBV19; clone_size: once; cdr3_aa: CASTDRWGSTDTQYF
j_call: TRBJ1-1; v_call: TRBV19; clone_size: .; cdr3_aa: CASKGVGYPEAFF
j_call: TRBJ1-4; v_call: TRBV16; clone_size: .; cdr3_aa: CASSRTDRATNEKLFF
j_call: TRBJ1-2; v_call: TRBV3-1/TRBV3-2; clone_size: .; cdr3_aa: CASSEDLNYGYTF
j_call: TRBJ2-3; v_call: TRBV12-3/TRBV12-4; clone_size: once; cdr3_aa: CASSFRLLDTQYF
j_call: TRBJ1-5; v_call: TRBV30; clone_size: .; cdr3_aa: CAWSKGADQPQHF
j_call: TRBJ1-2; v_call: TRBV30; clone_size: .; cdr3_aa: CAWSPQSSHGYTF
j_call: TRBJ2-1; v_call: TRBV10-3; clone_size: many; cdr3_aa: CAISVGPYNEQFF
j_call: TRBJ1-1; v_call: TRBV27; clone_size: .; cdr3_aa: CASSLWNRNTEAFF
j_call: TRBJ2-2; v_call: TRBV5-1; clone_size: .; cdr3_aa: CASSLTANTGELFF
j_call: TRBJ2-3; v_call: TRBV24-1; clone_size: .; cdr3_aa: CATSDVRDRGTQYF
j_call: TRBJ2-1; v_call: TRBV18; clone_size: .; cdr3_aa: CASSPRTRVGNEQFF
j_call: TRBJ1-1; v_call: TRBV29-1; clone_size: .; cdr3_aa: CSTTTGGGTEAFF
j_call: TRBJ2-7; v_call: TRBV11-2; clone_size: once; cdr3_aa: CASSLVEAGVQYF
j_call: TRBJ2-7; v_call: TRBV4-1; clone_size: few; cdr3_aa: CASSQDRGTAGGPREQYF
j_call: TRBJ1-2; v_call: TRBV29-1; clone_size: .; cdr3_aa: CSVAWGEQGANGYTF
j_call: TRBJ1-3; v_call: TRBV27; clone_size: once; cdr3_aa: CASSPGQGFGNTIYF
j_call: TRBJ1-3; v_call: TRBV3-1/TRBV3-2; clone_size: few; cdr3_aa: CASRSGGTGMASGNTIYF
j_call: TRBJ1-2; v_call: TRBV6-5; clone_size: .; cdr3_aa: CASSLTGNYGYTF
j_call: TRBJ2-7; v_call: TRBV19; clone_size: .; cdr3_aa: CASSRTGQGSYEQYF